The 27 T cell receptor beta chains presented below share a single source sample, sequenced in a study of T cells expressing NK-cell markers. TCRdb re-called the 5' RACE reads and shows each CDR3 protein once, DNA omitted. The sample's table shows under 200,000 distinct CDR3 sequences. Sequencing was carried out using blood T cells: a sorted CD56 or NKG2C T cell subset, CD4+ or CD8+ T cells, or bulk PBMC T cells (not recorded which). These TCRs come from a woman aged 18-69 years in good health.

The rearrangement joins TRBV21-1 to TRBJ2-1. TRBV21-1 is labeled a pseudogene. The CDR3 has 14 amino acids. This CDR3 reads CASSNRTPYHEQFF.

The chain joins TRBV14 to TRBJ2-1; TCRdb gives TRBD2 as the D gene, but with no DNA this cannot be confirmed. The germline CDR1 and CDR2 sequences are SGHDN and FVKESK. CDR3 length: 21 residues. The CDR3: CASSHSSLAGRPLSSYNEQFF.

CDR3 in amino acids: CASSGGENEQFF. The chain combines TRBV7-9 with TRBJ2-1; the TCRdb D gene call, TRBD2, has no DNA to confirm it. The germline V gene encodes CDR1 SEHNR and CDR2 FQNEAQ (reference sequence). There are 12 residues in the CDR3. The full variable domain, in which reference TRBV7-9 and TRBJ2-1 provide the parts outside the CDR3, is DTGVSQNPRHKITKRGQNVTFRCDPISEHNRLYWYRQTLGQGPEFLTYFQNEAQLEKSRLLSDRFSAERPKGSFSTLEIQRTEQGDSAMYLCASSGGENEQFFGPGTRLTVL.

The chain has TRBV5-1 and TRBJ1-4; checking the TCRdb D call of TRBD1 is not possible without DNA. This CDR3 spans 14 amino acids. Germline V lookup: CDR1 SGHRS, CDR2 YFSETQ. The CDR3 loop is CASSLDRAGEKLFF.

The V call is TRBV3-1, the J call TRBJ2-4; the TCRdb D gene call, TRBD1, has no DNA to confirm it. CDR1 and CDR2 (germline): LGHDT, YNNKEL (reference sequence). The CDR3 is 14 amino acids. CDR3 sequence: CASTAGRGKNIQYF.

The J gene is TRBJ2-7, the V gene TRBV11-2; the TCRdb D gene call, TRBD2, has no DNA to confirm it. This CDR3 has 16 residues. Germline loops: CDR1 SGHAT, CDR2 FQNNGV. The chain's CDR3 is CASSAGLAGGIYEQYF.

The chain uses TRBV21-1 and TRBJ2-7. TRBV21-1 is termed a pseudogene. The CDR3 extends over 14 amino acids. This CDR3 is CAFTRGGLPDEQYF.

The chain links TRBV29-1 to TRBJ2-5; with no DNA, the TCRdb D assignment of TRBD2 cannot be verified. CDR3 length: 15 amino acids. Germline lookup yields CDR1 SQVTM and CDR2 ANQGSEA. CDR3 region: CSASGLAGVAETQYF. The variable domain in full, completed from reference TRBV29-1 and TRBJ2-5, reads SAVISQKPSRDICQRGTSLTIQCQVDSQVTMMFWYRQQPGQSLTLIATANQGSEATYESGFVIDKFPISRPNLTFSTLTVSNMSPEDSSIYLCSASGLAGVAETQYFGPGTRLLVL.

The chain carries TRBV12-3 or TRBV12-4 and TRBJ2-2; absent DNA, TCRdb's TRBD1 call cannot be checked. The CDR3 spans 15 residues. The CDR3 spells CASRRTPGGTGELFF.

The gene calls are TRBV5-1 and TRBJ2-1; TCRdb designates TRBD2, a call that cannot be tested without DNA. The CDR3 is 15 residues long. CDR1 is SGHRS, CDR2 YFSETQ, per germline. CDR3 residues: CASSQTSGSYNEQFF.

This chain connects TRBV5-1 to TRBJ2-2; lacking DNA, the TRBD1 call made by TCRdb goes unchecked. The CDR3 runs 16 residues. Looked up from germline, CDR1 is SGHRS and CDR2 is YFSETQ. The CDR3: CASSLAGRGQTGELFF.

CDR3 loop: CASSFGLVSSNEQFF. The genes are TRBV7-9 and TRBJ2-1; with no DNA, the TCRdb D assignment of TRBD2 cannot be verified. The germline gives CDR1 SEHNR, CDR2 FQNEAQ (reference sequence). The CDR3 runs 15 residues.

The rearrangement joins TRBV20-1 to TRBJ2-2; TCRdb returns TRBD2, unconfirmable since there is no DNA. CDR1 DFQATT and CDR2 SNEGSKA come from the germline V gene (reference sequence). This CDR3 is built from 15 residues. The CDR3 reads CSASGGGSNTGELFF.

V and J are TRBV5-1 and TRBJ2-3; the TCRdb call, TRBD1, lacks DNA for checking. CDR3 length: 14 residues. CDR1 and CDR2 from the germline V gene are SGHRS and YFSETQ. CDR3 loop: CASSLLGPADTQYF.

The chain combines TRBV12-3 or TRBV12-4 with TRBJ2-3. The CDR3 is 11 amino acids. CDR3 region: CASSSVDTQYF.

The rearrangement uses TRBV6-1 and TRBJ2-2; the TRBD1 assignment by TCRdb is unverifiable without DNA. This CDR3 has 15 amino acids. Germline values: CDR1 MNHNS, CDR2 SASEGT. The CDR3 is CASRWARGNTGELFF.

J is TRBJ2-7 and V is TRBV6-2 or TRBV6-3. CDR1 and CDR2 (germline): MNHEY, SVGEGT. The CDR3 runs to 14 residues. CDR3 amino acids: CASSYSKSRDEQYF.

This chain's CDR3 is CASSVHGGSNQPQHF. The V and J genes are TRBV6-2 or TRBV6-3 and TRBJ1-5. Germline CDR1 is MNHEY and CDR2 is SVGEGT. CDR3 length: 15 residues.

The chain uses TRBV2 and TRBJ2-1; the D call from TCRdb, TRBD1, cannot be confirmed without DNA. Germline CDR1 and CDR2: SNHLY and FYNNEI. The CDR3 spans 15 residues. The CDR3: CASSLDRGPYNEQFF. Supplemented by reference TRBV2 and TRBJ2-1, the full variable domain reads EPEVTQTPSHQVTQMGQEVILRCVPISNHLYFYWYRQILGQKVEFLVSFYNNEISEKSEIFDDQFSVERPDGSNFTLKIRSTKLEDSAMYFCASSLDRGPYNEQFFGPGTRLTVL.

V gene TRBV28 combines with J gene TRBJ1-4; checking the TCRdb D call of TRBD1 is not possible without DNA. The CDR3 sequence is 14 residues long. The V gene's germline CDR1 is MDHEN and CDR2 SYDVKM. CDR3 amino acids: CASSLTGRGEKLFF.

This rearrangement joins TRBV2 to TRBJ2-6. The CDR3 has 15 amino acids. In germline, CDR1 is SNHLY, CDR2 FYNNEI. The CDR3 region is CASSPTASGANVLTF.

V is TRBV12-3 or TRBV12-4 and J is TRBJ1-4. The CDR3 is 14 residues long. CDR3: CASSFFHTDEKLFF.

This chain uses TRBV23-1 with TRBJ2-7; the D gene TCRdb calls, TRBD2, cannot be checked with no DNA. TRBV23-1 is identified as an open reading frame with a role that is uncertain. The length of the CDR3 is 14 residues. CDR3 loop: CASSQCRARCGQYF.

This chain's CDR3 is CASSLNRDVNTGELFF. The genes are TRBV7-8 and TRBJ2-2; checking the TCRdb D call of TRBD1 is not possible without DNA. Germline CDR1 is SGHVS and CDR2 is FQNEAQ. The CDR3 contains 16 residues. Using reference TRBV7-8 and TRBJ2-2 for the parts outside the CDR3, the full variable domain is GAGVSQSPRYKVAKRGQDVALRCDPISGHVSLFWYQQALGQGPEFLTYFQNEAQLDKSGLPSDRFFAERPEGSVSTLKIQRTQQEDSAVYLCASSLNRDVNTGELFFGEGSRLTVL.

The chain recombines TRBV12-3 or TRBV12-4 with TRBJ1-1. The CDR3 is made up of 13 amino acids. The CDR3 loop reads CASSAYTGAEAFF.

The chain joins TRBV27 to TRBJ2-2; no DNA is available, so the TRBD1 call from TCRdb remains unchecked. In germline, CDR1 is MNHEY, CDR2 SMNVEV (reference sequence). The CDR3 extends over 14 amino acids. The CDR3 region is CASRGQSNTGELFF.

This rearrangement joins TRBV9 to TRBJ2-7. Germline CDR1 reads SGDLS; CDR2 reads YYNGEE. This CDR3 is built from 14 residues. CDR3 amino acids: CASSVEVGVYEQYF.